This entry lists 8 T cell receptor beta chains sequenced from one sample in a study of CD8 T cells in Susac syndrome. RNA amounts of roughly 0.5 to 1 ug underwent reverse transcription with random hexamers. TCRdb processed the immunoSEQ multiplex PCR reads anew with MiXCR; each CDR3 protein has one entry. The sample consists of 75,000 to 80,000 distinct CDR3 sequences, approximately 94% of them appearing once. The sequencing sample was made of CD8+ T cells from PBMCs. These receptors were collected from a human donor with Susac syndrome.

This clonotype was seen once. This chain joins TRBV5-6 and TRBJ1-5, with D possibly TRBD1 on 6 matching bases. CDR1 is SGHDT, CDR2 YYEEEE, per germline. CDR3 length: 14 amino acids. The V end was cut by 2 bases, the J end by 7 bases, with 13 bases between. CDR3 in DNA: TGTGCCAGCAGCTTAACAGGGTTCGGCCAGCCCCAGCATTTT. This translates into CASSLTGFGQPQHF.

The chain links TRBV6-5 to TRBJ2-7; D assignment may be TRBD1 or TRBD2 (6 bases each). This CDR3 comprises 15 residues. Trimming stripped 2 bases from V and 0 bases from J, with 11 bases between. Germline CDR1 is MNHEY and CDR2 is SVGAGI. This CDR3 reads CASSYGGPSSYEQYF. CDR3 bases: TGTGCCAGCAGTTACGGGGGGCCGAGCTCCTACGAGCAGTACTTC.

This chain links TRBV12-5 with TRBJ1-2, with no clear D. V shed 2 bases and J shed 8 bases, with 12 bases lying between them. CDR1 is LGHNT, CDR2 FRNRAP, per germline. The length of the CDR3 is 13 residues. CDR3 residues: CASGLSPMGGYTF. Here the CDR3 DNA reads TGTGCTAGTGGTTTGAGTCCAATGGGGGGCTACACCTTC.

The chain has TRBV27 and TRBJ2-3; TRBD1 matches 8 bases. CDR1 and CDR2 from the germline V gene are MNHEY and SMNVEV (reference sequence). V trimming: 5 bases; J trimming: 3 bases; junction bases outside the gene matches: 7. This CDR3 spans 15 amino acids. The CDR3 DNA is TGTGCCAGCAGTCGGCGACAGGGGAGGACAGATACGCAGTATTTT. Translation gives CASSRRQGRTDTQYF.

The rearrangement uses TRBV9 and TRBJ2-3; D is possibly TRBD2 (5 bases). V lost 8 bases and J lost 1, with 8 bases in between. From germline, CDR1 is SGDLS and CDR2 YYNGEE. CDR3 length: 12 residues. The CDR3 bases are TGTGCCAGTACCGGGGGCACAGATACGCAGTATTTT. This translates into CASTGGTDTQYF. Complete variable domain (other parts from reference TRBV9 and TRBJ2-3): DSGVTQTPKHLITATGQRVTLRCSPRSGDLSVYWYQQSLDQGLQFLIQYYNGEERAKGNILERFSAQQFPDLHSELNLSSLELGDSALYFCASTGGTDTQYFGPGTRLTVL.

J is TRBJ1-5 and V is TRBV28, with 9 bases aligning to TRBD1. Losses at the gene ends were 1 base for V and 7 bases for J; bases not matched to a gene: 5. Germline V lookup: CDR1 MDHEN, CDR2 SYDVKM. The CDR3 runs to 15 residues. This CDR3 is CASSLFRDRVQPQHF. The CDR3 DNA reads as TGTGCCAGCAGTTTATTTCGGGACAGGGTCCAGCCCCAGCATTTT. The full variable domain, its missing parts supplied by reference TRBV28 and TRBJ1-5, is DVKVTQSSRYLVKRTGEKVFLECVQDMDHENMFWYRQDPGLGLRLIYFSYDVKMKEKGDIPEGYSVSREKKERFSLILESASTNQTSMYLCASSLFRDRVQPQHFGDGTRLSIL.

DNA for the CDR3: TGTGCCAGCAGCCTATGGACAGGGCCTAGCTCTGGAAACACCATATATTTT. This codes for CASSLWTGPSSGNTIYF. V is TRBV11-2 and J is TRBJ1-3; 8 positions agree with TRBD1. The V segment lost 5 bases and the J segment 0 bases; nucleotides outside the gene matches: 9. CDR1 and CDR2 from the germline V gene are SGHAT and FQNNGV. The CDR3 loop spans 17 amino acids.

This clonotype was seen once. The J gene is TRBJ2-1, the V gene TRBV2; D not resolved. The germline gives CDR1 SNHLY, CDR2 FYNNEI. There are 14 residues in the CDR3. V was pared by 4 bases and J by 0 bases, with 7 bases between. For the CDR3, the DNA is TGTGCCAGCAGTGCAGATAGCTCCTACAATGAGCAGTTCTTC. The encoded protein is CASSADSSYNEQFF.